This TCR beta chain was sequenced in a study of blood T cell repertoires in COVID-19. The overall study: Italy, Spain and the United States were the sources of the convalescent and acute COVID-19 samples. PBMCs, B-cell-depleted T cells, or T cells provided the cDNA or gDNA that made up the material.

The V and J ends lost 8 bases and 7 bases respectively, with 11 bases between them. This CDR3 comprises 12 residues. Authors' processing steps: Nucleated cell counts were estimated from reference gene primer amplification. Measured with immunoSEQ multiplex PCR; TCRdb has only the in-frame clones, and not every one. V, J and clone size were drawn from that table, and D and trimming were deduced from the DNA. The table lists approximately 300,000 clones, 75% to 95% of them singletons. Seattle participants joined during active infection and were tracked over time. What was sequenced was peripheral blood. This rearrangement joins TRBV12-3 or TRBV12-4 to TRBJ1-4; D is possibly TRBD1 (5 bases). The receptor comes from a woman under 40 with COVID-19, enrolled during active disease. The CDR3 sequence is CASRRTPEKLFF. The CDR3 region has the DNA TGTGCCAGCCGGCGGACACCTGAAAAACTGTTTTTT.